Below are 29 T cell receptor beta chains sequenced from a single sample in a study of blood T cell repertoires in COVID-19 (dated by TCRdb to 2018 to 2020). The library was produced with the immunoSEQ multiplex PCR assay. Imported from immuneACCESS, the table was reduced by TCRdb to in-frame sequences with V and J called. These copies leave out some clones; in studies compared against another copy, an unresolved V gene accounts for under half, and the cause of the remainder is not known. Across this sample there are some 320,000 clones, with 87% seen only once. Around 7.8% of the sample is taken by the ten largest. Sequencing was carried out using peripheral blood. These receptors came from a woman in her forties or fifties who had recovered from COVID-19.

The chain recombines TRBV3-1 (or the pseudogene TRBV3-2) with TRBJ1-1; 12 positions agree with TRBD1. The CDR3 totals 16 residues. The V segment lost 4 bases and the J segment 5 bases; nucleotides outside the gene matches: 8. The germline CDR1 and CDR2 sequences are LGHDT and YNNKEL (reference sequence). CDR3 in amino acids: CASSPGTGGQGTEAFF. The CDR3 coding sequence is TGTGCCAGCAGCCCTGGGACAGGGGGCCAGGGAACTGAAGCTTTCTTT.

The chain employs TRBV5-1 and TRBJ2-7, with a tentative D call TRBD1 (6 bases). V was clipped by 0 bases and J by 9 bases, with 10 bases between them. The CDR3 contains 12 residues. Per the germline V gene, CDR1 is SGHRS and CDR2 is YFSETQ. The DNA for the CDR3 is TGCGCCAGCAGCTTGGAGGGGACAAGGCAGTACTTC. This gives the protein CASSLEGTRQYF.

The chain employs TRBV28 and TRBJ1-4, with a weak D call TRBD1 (6 bases). Germline lookup yields CDR1 MDHEN and CDR2 SYDVKM. Trimming stripped 7 bases from V and 7 bases from J, with 25 bases between. This CDR3 has 17 residues. In DNA form, the CDR3 reads TGTGCCAGCACCCAAGAAGGGGGTTGGGGGCAGGGTGAAAAACTGTTTTTT. Protein product: CASTQEGGWGQGEKLFF.

This rearrangement joins TRBV6-2 or TRBV6-3 to TRBJ2-7, with D perhaps TRBD1 (6 bases). V was cut by 5 bases and J by 2 bases, with 7 bases left in between. Per germline, CDR1 MNHEY and CDR2 SVGEGT. This CDR3 contains 12 residues. The CDR3 is CASSKGAYEQYF. CDR3 nucleotide sequence: TGTGCCAGCAGTAAGGGGGCCTACGAGCAGTACTTC.

The chain combines TRBV5-5 with TRBJ1-3; D not resolved. V was trimmed by 4 bases and J by 1 base, leaving 6 bases between them. Germline CDR1 and CDR2: SGHKS and YYEKEE (reference sequence). There are 13 residues in the CDR3. CDR3 residues: CASSRLSGNTIYF. The CDR3 DNA is TGTGCCAGCAGCCGCCTATCTGGAAACACCATATATTTT.

J is TRBJ2-4 and V is TRBV2, with D possibly being TRBD2 (6 bases). CDR1 SNHLY and CDR2 FYNNEI come from the germline V gene. V was trimmed by 6 bases and J by 5 bases, leaving 14 bases between them. This CDR3 is built from 14 residues. The CDR3 coding sequence is TGTGCCAGCAGCAAGAGGGGACTGGAAAACATTCAGTACTTC. Translating gives CASSKRGLENIQYF.

The chain joins TRBV12-3 or TRBV12-4 to TRBJ1-1; D possibly corresponds to TRBD1 (6 bases). V was pared by 6 bases and J by 4 bases, with 6 bases between. The CDR3 extends over 11 amino acids. As DNA, the CDR3 is TGTGCCAGCAGAGGGGGCACTGAAGCTTTCTTT. Translated: CASRGGTEAFF.

In regard to this clone: This probably arose from a read error, given a far larger clone one base away. V is TRBV3-1 (or the pseudogene TRBV3-2) and J is TRBJ2-7, with TRBD1 matching 11 bases. Unmatched junction bases numbered 1, after V lost 0 bases and J lost 3 bases. CDR1 LGHDT and CDR2 YNNKEL come from the germline V gene (reference sequence). The CDR3 extends over 15 amino acids. CDR3 sequence reads: CASSQEGTGGYEQYF. The CDR3 coding sequence is TGTGCCAGCAGCCAAGAAGGGACAGGGGGCTACGAGCAGTACTTC.

This clone was found many times. The chain has TRBV18 and TRBJ2-3; possible D gene TRBD1, 6 bases. Trimming took off 3 bases at V and 5 bases at J, with 18 bases between the two ends. The CDR3 has 16 residues. CDR1 and CDR2 (germline): KGHSH, LQKENI. The CDR3 loop is CASSPQGPWNGDTQYF. The CDR3 region has the DNA TGTGCCAGCTCACCTCAGGGGCCCTGGAACGGAGATACGCAGTATTTT.

This clone appeared a single time. The genes are TRBV4-3 and TRBJ2-7; D is possibly TRBD2 (5 bases). The germline V and J ends were trimmed by 1 base and 6 bases, with 28 bases remaining between them. Germline-derived CDR1 and CDR2 are LGHNA and YSLEER. This CDR3 has 19 amino acids. CDR3 loop: CASSQGGKPPERRTCEQYF. In nucleotides, the CDR3 is TGCGCCAGCAGCCAAGGAGGGAAGCCGCCTGAACGCCGTACCTGCGAGCAGTACTTC.

The V call is TRBV5-5, the J call TRBJ1-1; D gene ambiguous. The CDR3 loop spans 13 amino acids. V was trimmed by 0 bases and J by 2 bases, leaving 5 bases between them. CDR1 SGHKS and CDR2 YYEKEE come from the germline V gene (reference sequence). The DNA of the CDR3 is TGTGCCAGCAGCTTGGAGCTAAACACTGAAGCTTTCTTT. Translating gives CASSLELNTEAFF.

About this clone itself: This sample includes further DNA sequences coding for the same CDR3. The genes are TRBV3-1 (or the pseudogene TRBV3-2) and TRBJ2-7; D is unclear. Trimming pared 6 bases from V and 4 bases from J, leaving 7 bases between. Looked up from germline, CDR1 is LGHDT and CDR2 is YNNKEL (reference sequence). The CDR3 totals 11 residues. This CDR3 reads CASSLRYEQYF. CDR3 bases: TGTGCCAGCAGTCTCAGATACGAGCAGTACTTC.

The V gene is TRBV11-2, the J gene TRBJ2-5, with TRBD2 matching over 11 bases. V dropped 0 bases and J dropped 3; count of bases not matched to a gene: 3. This CDR3 contains 16 residues. Germline-derived CDR1 and CDR2 are SGHAT and FQNNGV. Here the CDR3 DNA reads TGTGCCAGCAGCTTAGAGGTAGCGGGGGGGAAAGAGACCCAGTACTTC. Translating it yields CASSLEVAGGKETQYF.

V gene TRBV28 combines with J gene TRBJ2-7, with TRBD1 matching 11 bases. V gave up 6 bases and J gave up 6 bases; unmatched junction bases: 1. The germline gives CDR1 MDHEN, CDR2 SYDVKM. The CDR3 runs 12 residues. The CDR3 region is CASRDRGREQYF. CDR3 coding DNA: TGTGCCAGCAGGGACAGGGGGCGCGAGCAGTACTTC.

The chain employs TRBV28 and TRBJ2-1; tentative D call: TRBD1 (6 bases). This CDR3 spans 17 amino acids. V was clipped by 6 bases and J by 0 bases, with 18 bases between them. Germline loops: CDR1 MDHEN, CDR2 SYDVKM. The CDR3 is CASRPVQGISSYNEQFF. CDR3 sequence (DNA): TGTGCCAGCAGACCCGTACAGGGTATTAGCTCCTACAATGAGCAGTTCTTC.

The rearrangement joins TRBV7-2 to TRBJ2-2; 7 bases align to TRBD2. The CDR3 loop spans 14 amino acids. With V trimmed by 2 bases and J by 5 bases, 2 bases remained unmatched. From germline, CDR1 is SGHTA and CDR2 FQGNSA. The DNA of the CDR3 is TGTGCCAGCAGCTTACGCGGGGGAACCGGGGAGCTGTTTTTT. Its translation: CASSLRGGTGELFF.

The rearrangement joins TRBV6-5 to TRBJ2-3, with D possibly TRBD1 on 7 matching bases. Germline V CDR1 and CDR2: MNHEY, SVGAGI. The germline V and J ends were trimmed by 2 bases and 8 bases, with 8 bases remaining between them. The CDR3 length is 12 residues. Written as DNA, the CDR3 is TGTGCCAGCAGTTACCAGGGGGGTACGCAGTATTTT. It codes for CASSYQGGTQYF.

CDR3 in DNA: TGTGCCAGCAGCGGAGGCGGGGCGCCTCGGAGCTATGGCTACACCTTC. This encodes CASSGGGAPRSYGYTF. V gene TRBV9 combines with J gene TRBJ1-2; perhaps TRBD1 as D (5 bases). This CDR3 is built from 16 residues. Trimming pared 3 bases from V and 4 bases from J, leaving 19 bases between. Germline V CDR1 and CDR2: SGDLS, YYNGEE.

Only one count was recorded for this clone. The chain recombines TRBV6-5 with TRBJ1-3, with TRBD1 matching over 7 bases. The trim removed 8 bases at V and 0 bases at J, leaving 7 bases unmatched. CDR1 is MNHEY and CDR2 is SVGAGI in the germline V gene. The CDR3 extends over 15 amino acids. The CDR3 bases are TGTGCCAGCCGAACGGGACAGCTCTCTGGAAACACCATATATTTT. This gives the protein CASRTGQLSGNTIYF.

This sequence joins TRBV19 and TRBJ1-4, with TRBD1 matching over 7 bases. From germline, CDR1 is LNHDA and CDR2 SQIVND (reference sequence). Unmatched junction bases numbered 10, after V lost 5 bases and J lost 7 bases. CDR3 size: 15 residues. The CDR3 DNA follows: TGTGCCAGTAGTTTCCGACAGGGACAAGGTGAAAAACTGTTTTTT. It is translated as CASSFRQGQGEKLFF.

The chain joins TRBV7-9 to TRBJ2-2; no clear D gene. Trimming stripped 4 bases from V and 4 bases from J, with 13 bases between. This CDR3 has 15 amino acids. The V gene's germline CDR1 is SEHNR and CDR2 FQNEAQ (reference sequence). The CDR3 DNA reads as TGTGCCAGCAGCTATCCACGACAAGCCACCGGGGAGCTGTTTTTT. Translating it yields CASSYPRQATGELFF.

The chain employs TRBV5-1 and TRBJ2-5; 10 bases agree with TRBD2. This CDR3 has 17 residues. J lost 2 bases, V lost 4 bases, and 11 bases had no gene match. Germline V gives CDR1 SGHRS, CDR2 YFSETQ. Written as DNA, the CDR3 is TGCGCCAGCAGCCCAGGCCTGGGTAGCGGGGGGCAAGAGACCCAGTACTTC. Translated, it gives CASSPGLGSGGQETQYF.

This clone was observed once. The V and J genes are TRBV28 and TRBJ1-6; tentatively, D is TRBD1 (5 bases). V was clipped by 7 bases and J by 9 bases, with 10 bases between them. The germline CDR1 and CDR2 sequences are MDHEN and SYDVKM. CDR3 length equals 12 residues. CDR3 residues: CASTSQGSPLHF. The DNA of the CDR3 is TGTGCCAGCACCTCCCAGGGTTCACCCCTCCACTTT.

The chain links TRBV5-5 to TRBJ2-7; TRBD1 matches 11 bases. Germline V gene sequence: CDR1 SGHKS, CDR2 YYEKEE (reference sequence). The CDR3 length is 14 residues. V gave up 3 bases and J gave up 5 bases; unmatched junction bases: 4. The CDR3 loop reads CASSSGQGADEQYF. CDR3 sequence (DNA): TGTGCCAGCAGCTCCGGACAGGGGGCCGACGAGCAGTACTTC.

The chain employs TRBV7-9 and TRBJ1-1, with unresolved D. Trimming cost V 11 bases and J 1 base, with 14 bases left between them. The length of the CDR3 is 13 residues. Germline values: CDR1 SEHNR, CDR2 FQNEAQ (reference sequence). The CDR3 DNA reads as TGTGCCGGCGTACCTTCGGGGAACACTGAAGCTTTCTTT. It codes for CAGVPSGNTEAFF.

V is TRBV2 and J is TRBJ1-1, with D possibly being TRBD1 (6 bases). The CDR3 has 15 residues. Trimming took 7 bases from V and 1 from J, leaving 16 bases between them. Per the germline V gene, CDR1 is SNHLY and CDR2 is FYNNEI. CDR3 region: CASKSGDPPNTEAFF. In DNA, the CDR3 is TGTGCCAGCAAGTCAGGGGATCCCCCGAACACTGAAGCTTTCTTT.

This chain uses TRBV19 with TRBJ2-2, with D perhaps matching TRBD1 (6 bases). CDR3 size: 14 residues. CDR1 LNHDA and CDR2 SQIVND come from the germline V gene (reference sequence). The V and J ends lost 9 bases and 0 bases respectively, with 11 bases between them. The CDR3 coding sequence is TGTGCCAGCAAACAGGGCACGAACACCGGGGAGCTGTTTTTT. It specifies CASKQGTNTGELFF.

The chain recombines TRBV27 with TRBJ2-1; TRBD2 agrees at 12 bases. Losses at the gene ends were 4 bases for V and 7 bases for J; bases not matched to a gene: 5. This CDR3 has 15 residues. Germline CDR1 and CDR2: MNHEY and SMNVEV (reference sequence). This chain's CDR3 is CASSSRLAGANEQFF. CDR3 nucleotides: TGTGCCAGCAGTTCAAGACTAGCGGGAGCGAATGAGCAGTTCTTC.

This clone was recorded only once. CDR3 bases: TGTGCCAGCAGTATCTTAGGGGGGGGACAGCCCCAGCATTTT. This encodes CASSILGGGQPQHF. J is TRBJ1-5 and V is TRBV6-5, with D possibly TRBD1 on 6 matching bases. Between the trimmed V and J ends, which lost 5 bases and 7 bases, there was a span of 15 bases. Germline CDR1 and CDR2: MNHEY and SVGAGI. This CDR3 comprises 14 residues.